Reported below is one T cell receptor beta chain. This record belongs to a study of cytomegalovirus exposure and HLA in healthy donors. The CDR3 contains 14 residues. V lost 9 bases to trimming and J lost 1 base, with 14 bases between them. Germline CDR1 and CDR2: ENHRY and SYGVKD. PCR involved 60 Vbeta and 13 Jbeta primers. Measured with immunoSEQ multiplex PCR; TCRdb has only the in-frame clones, and not every one. The table has 110,000 or so clones, about 78% seen once. The sequenced sample consisted of PBMCs. The chain joins TRBV10-3 to TRBJ2-3; D gene ambiguous. The receptor was derived from a young woman in good health and CMV-seropositive. The CDR3 loop is CAIKESGGTDTQYF. The CDR3 coding sequence is TGTGCCATAAAAGAATCGGGTGGCACAGATACGCAGTATTTT.